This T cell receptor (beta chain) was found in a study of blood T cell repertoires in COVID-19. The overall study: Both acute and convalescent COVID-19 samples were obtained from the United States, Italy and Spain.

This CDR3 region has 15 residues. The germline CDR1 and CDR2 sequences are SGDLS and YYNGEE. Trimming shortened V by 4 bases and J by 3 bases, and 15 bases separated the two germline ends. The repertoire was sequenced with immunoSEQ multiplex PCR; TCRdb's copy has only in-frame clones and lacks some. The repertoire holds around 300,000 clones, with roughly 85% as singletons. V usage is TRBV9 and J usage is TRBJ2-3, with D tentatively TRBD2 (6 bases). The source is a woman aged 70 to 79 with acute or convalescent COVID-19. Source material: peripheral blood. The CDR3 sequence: CASSTRTGGTDTQYF. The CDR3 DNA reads TGTGCCAGCAGCACTCGGACCGGGGGAACAGATACGCAGTATTTT.